This T cell receptor beta chain appears in the sequencing data of a study of blood T cells in healthy people across ages. Donor samples were obtained from healthy Caucasian individuals from Russia, aged 6 to 90. The authors ran a second PCR of about 6 to 11 cycles using a sample-barcoded 5' primer and a J-beta primer mix. TCRdb redid the calling of the 5' RACE reads with MiXCR, one entry per CDR3 protein. This sample has 700,000 to 950,000 distinct CDR3 sequences, with 55% to 75% found just once. Sequencing input: blood. The sequence came from a man younger than 40 in good health.

The CDR3 protein is CASTDNSGVGGGKLYGYTF. The CDR3 DNA reads TGTGCCAGCACCGATAATTCCGGGGTTGGTGGGGGGAAGCTCTATGGCTACACCTTC. The chain carries TRBV6-2 or TRBV6-3 and TRBJ1-2, with D possibly matching TRBD1 (5 bases). V gave up 7 bases and J gave up 4 bases, with 31 bases separating them. The CDR3 loop spans 19 amino acids. CDR1 and CDR2 (germline): MNHEY, SVGEGT.